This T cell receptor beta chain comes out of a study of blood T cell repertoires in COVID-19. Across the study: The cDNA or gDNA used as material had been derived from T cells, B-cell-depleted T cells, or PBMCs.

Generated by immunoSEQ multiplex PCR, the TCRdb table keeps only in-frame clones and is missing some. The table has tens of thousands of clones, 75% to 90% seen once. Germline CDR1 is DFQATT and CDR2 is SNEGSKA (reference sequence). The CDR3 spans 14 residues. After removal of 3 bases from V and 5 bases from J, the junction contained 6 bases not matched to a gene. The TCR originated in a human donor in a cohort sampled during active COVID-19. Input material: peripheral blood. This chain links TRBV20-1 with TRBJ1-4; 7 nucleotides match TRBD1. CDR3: CSASQQGSNEKLFF. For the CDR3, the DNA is TGCAGTGCTAGTCAACAGGGGTCGAATGAAAAACTGTTTTTT.